This T cell receptor beta chain was retrieved from a study of T-cell reconstitution after alpha-beta-depleted transplantation in children. Study results and caveats: After transplant, at about two months, alpha-beta T cells were reportedly derived from several hundred expanded graft clones.

This clonotype was seen a handful of times. Its antigen is undetermined. Unique molecular identifiers were built into the TCRbeta library. In TCRdb, the PCR reads were re-called with MiXCR into one record per CDR3 protein. The sample holds around 490,000 distinct CDR3 sequences, roughly an eighth seen once. Germline V lookup: CDR1 KGHSH, CDR2 LQKENI. This CDR3 has 14 amino acids. The ends were cut back, 1 base at V and 4 bases at J, with 9 bases in the middle. The rearrangement joins TRBV18 to TRBJ2-3, with no clear D. Sequences were derived from PBMCs, mostly from graft donor cells, sampled 180 days after TCRalphabeta/CD19-depleted stem cell transplant. The sequence derives from a female patient aged 2-9 years who had a stem cell transplant for aplastic anemia, so the T cells may come from the graft donor. CDR3: CASSPRQVADTQYF. DNA for the CDR3: TGTGCCAGCTCACCACGGCAGGTCGCAGATACGCAGTATTTT. The full variable domain, in which reference TRBV18 and TRBJ2-3 provide the parts outside the CDR3, is NAGVMQNPRHLVRRRGQEARLRCSPMKGHSHVYWYRQLPEEGLKFMVYLQKENIIDESGMPKERFSAEFPKEGPSILRIQQVVRGDSAAYFCASSPRQVADTQYFGPGTRLTVL.